The sequence of this T cell receptor beta chain was determined in a study of T cells in Graves' hyperthyroidism and ophthalmopathy. Turning to the study itself: Blood was drawn when the patient was first diagnosed and still untreated. The study's findings and limits: Blood also carried most thyroid clonotypes expanded above 0.001.

There were TCR beta CDR3 regions amplified from RNA transcripts. First-round RT-PCR targeting the TCR CDR3 was performed with the HTBI primer set. TCRdb re-called the multiplex PCR reads with MiXCR, one entry per CDR3 protein. The sample includes over 700,000 distinct CDR3 sequences, under 20% of them seen just once. Together with thyroid ultrasound, orbital computed tomography, serum thyroxine and TRAb, clinical symptoms were used for diagnoses. CDR3 length: 15 amino acids. V lost 1 base and J lost 3; bases outside the gene matches: 3. The germline V gene encodes CDR1 LGHDT and CDR2 YNNKEL (reference sequence). There are many counts of this clonotype. Antigen unknown.

Sequencing used blood. The rearrangement links TRBV3-1 to TRBJ2-5, with 9 bases aligning to TRBD1. This TCR was recovered from a woman aged 50 to 60 with Graves' hyperthyroidism that later progressed to Graves' ophthalmopathy. CDR3 loop: CASSQVRTGEETQYF. The DNA for the CDR3 is TGTGCCAGCAGCCAAGTTCGGACAGGGGAAGAGACCCAGTACTTC.